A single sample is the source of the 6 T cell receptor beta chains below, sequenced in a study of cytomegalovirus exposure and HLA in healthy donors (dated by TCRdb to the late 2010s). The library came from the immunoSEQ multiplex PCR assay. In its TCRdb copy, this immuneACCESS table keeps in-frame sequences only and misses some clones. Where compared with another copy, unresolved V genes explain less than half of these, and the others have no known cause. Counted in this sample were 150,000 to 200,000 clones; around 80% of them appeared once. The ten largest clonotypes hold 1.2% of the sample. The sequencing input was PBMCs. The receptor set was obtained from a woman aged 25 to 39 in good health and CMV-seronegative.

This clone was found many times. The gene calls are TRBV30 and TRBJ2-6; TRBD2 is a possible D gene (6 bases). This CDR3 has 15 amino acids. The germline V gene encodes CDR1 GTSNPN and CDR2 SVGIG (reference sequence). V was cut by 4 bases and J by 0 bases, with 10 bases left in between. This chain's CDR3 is CAWTLGGSGANVLTF. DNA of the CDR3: TGTGCCTGGACTCTCGGGGGCTCTGGGGCCAACGTCCTGACTTTC.

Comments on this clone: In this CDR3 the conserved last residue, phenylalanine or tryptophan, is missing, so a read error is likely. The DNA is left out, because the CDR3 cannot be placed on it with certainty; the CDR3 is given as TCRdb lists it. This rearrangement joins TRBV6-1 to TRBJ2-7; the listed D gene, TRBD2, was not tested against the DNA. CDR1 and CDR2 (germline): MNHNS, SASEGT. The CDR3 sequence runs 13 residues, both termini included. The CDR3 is CASSDPGGGTPVS.

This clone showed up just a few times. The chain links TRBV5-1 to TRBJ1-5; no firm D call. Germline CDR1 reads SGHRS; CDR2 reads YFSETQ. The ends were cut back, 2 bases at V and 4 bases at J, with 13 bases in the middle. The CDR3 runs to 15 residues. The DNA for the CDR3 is TGCGCCAGCAGCTTAGATACCGGGATTAATCAGCCCCAGCATTTT. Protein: CASSLDTGINQPQHF.

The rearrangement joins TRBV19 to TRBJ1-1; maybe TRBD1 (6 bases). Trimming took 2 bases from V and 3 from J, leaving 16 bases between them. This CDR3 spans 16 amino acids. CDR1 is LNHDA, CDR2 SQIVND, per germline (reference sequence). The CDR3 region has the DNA TGTGCCAGTAGTATACAGGGGATCCCCCTCGACACTGAAGCTTTCTTT. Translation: CASSIQGIPLDTEAFF.

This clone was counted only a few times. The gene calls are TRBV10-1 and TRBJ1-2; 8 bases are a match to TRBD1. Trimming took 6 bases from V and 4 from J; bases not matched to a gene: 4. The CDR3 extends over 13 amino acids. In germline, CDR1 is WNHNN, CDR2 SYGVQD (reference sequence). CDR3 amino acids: CASSPTGGYGYTF. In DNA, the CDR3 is TGCGCCAGCAGCCCTACAGGGGGCTATGGCTACACCTTC.

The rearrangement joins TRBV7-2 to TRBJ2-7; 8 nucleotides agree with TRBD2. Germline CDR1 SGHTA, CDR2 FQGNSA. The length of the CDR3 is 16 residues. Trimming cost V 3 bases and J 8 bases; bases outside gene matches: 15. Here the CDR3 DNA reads TGTGCCAGCAGCTTGGGTTCGGGACTAGGGTTTAGGAAGCAGTACTTC. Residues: CASSLGSGLGFRKQYF.